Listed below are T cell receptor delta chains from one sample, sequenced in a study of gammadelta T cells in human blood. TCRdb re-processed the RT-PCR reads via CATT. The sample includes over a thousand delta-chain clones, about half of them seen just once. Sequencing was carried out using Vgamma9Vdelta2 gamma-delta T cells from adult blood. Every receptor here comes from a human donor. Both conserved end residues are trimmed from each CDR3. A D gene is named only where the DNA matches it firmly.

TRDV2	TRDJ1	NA	ACDTVLTLLGVTDKLI
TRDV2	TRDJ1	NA	ACDTVETSTKLI
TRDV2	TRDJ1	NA	ACDTSFGGSTDKLI
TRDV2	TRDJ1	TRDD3	ACDTVWGIRAGNEGTDKLI
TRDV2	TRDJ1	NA	ACDILGSRWDKLI
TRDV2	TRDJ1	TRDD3	ACDTVLGEPTFTDKLI
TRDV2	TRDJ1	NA	ACDDLLLSYTDKLI
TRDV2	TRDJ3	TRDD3	ACDLPSLGDTSWDTRQMF
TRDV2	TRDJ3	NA	ACDTAWDSTWDTRQMF
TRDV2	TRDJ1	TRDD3	ACDTVGPSPTPVLGVGTDKLI
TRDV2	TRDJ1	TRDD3	ACDFVLGDTETDKLI
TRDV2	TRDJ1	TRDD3	ACDTVGPSALGDTEYTDKLI
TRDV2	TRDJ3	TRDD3	ACDTGGLGDTRSSWDTRQMF
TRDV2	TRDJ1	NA	ACDTVGIQTDKLI
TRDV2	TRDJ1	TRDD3	ACDRLGEPYTDKLI
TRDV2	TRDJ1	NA	ACDTAGAPKSTDKLI
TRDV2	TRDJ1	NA	ACDTVGGTDKLI
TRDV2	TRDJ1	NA	ACDSVSLGMNTDKLI